This T cell receptor beta chain was identified during a study of blood T cell repertoires in COVID-19. Looking at the study overall: Samples of COVID-19 (acute and convalescent) were obtained from the United States, Italy and Spain. PBMCs, B-cell-depleted T cells, or T cells were the source of the cDNA or gDNA that made up the material.

Study processing details: It was from reference gene primer amplification that nucleated cell counts were estimated. Only in-frame clones appear in the TCRdb table, and some are missing; sequencing was by immunoSEQ multiplex PCR. That table is the source of V, J and clone size, and D and trimming were worked out from the DNA. The sample shows 180,000 or so clones, around 89% of them seen only once. This CDR3 comprises 13 residues. V lost 7 bases and J lost 7, with 13 bases in between. Germline lookup yields CDR1 KGHDR and CDR2 SFDVKD. This clonotype was obtained from a woman in her thirties with acute or convalescent COVID-19. This sequence joins TRBV24-1 and TRBJ2-1, with a tentative D call TRBD2 (6 bases). The material sequenced was peripheral blood. CDR3 loop: CATSGGARNEQFF. As DNA, the CDR3 is TGTGCCACCAGCGGAGGGGCTAGAAATGAGCAGTTCTTC.